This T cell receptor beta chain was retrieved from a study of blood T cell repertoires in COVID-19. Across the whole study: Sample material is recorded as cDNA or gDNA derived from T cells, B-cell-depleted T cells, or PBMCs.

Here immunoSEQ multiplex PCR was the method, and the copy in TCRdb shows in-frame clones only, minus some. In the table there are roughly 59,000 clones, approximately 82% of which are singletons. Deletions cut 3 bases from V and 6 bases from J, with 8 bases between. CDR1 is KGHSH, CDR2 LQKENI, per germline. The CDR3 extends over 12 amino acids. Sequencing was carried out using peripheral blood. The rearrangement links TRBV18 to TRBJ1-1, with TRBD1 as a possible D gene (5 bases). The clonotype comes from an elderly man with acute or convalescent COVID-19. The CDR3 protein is CASSPSGAEAFF. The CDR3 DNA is TGTGCCAGCTCACCTTCGGGGGCTGAAGCTTTCTTT.